Below, one TCR beta chain is given with its context. This entry belongs to a study of control samples from healthy donors and cancer patients. Sequencing was performed with immunoSEQ multiplex PCR; in TCRdb, only in-frame clones are kept and a portion is missing. In the table there are about 110,000 clones, 83% of which are singletons. CDR1 SQVTM and CDR2 ANQGSEA come from the germline V gene. Trimming removed 6 bases from V and 1 base from J, with 12 bases in between. CDR3 length: 14 residues. The clonotype originates from a woman aged 45-65 years in good health. Specimen: blood. The V call is TRBV29-1, the J call TRBJ2-2; D gene ambiguous. The CDR3 region has the DNA TGCAGCGTCAGGAGCGCCTTGAACACCGGGGAGCTGTTTTTT. This codes for CSVRSALNTGELFF.